This T cell receptor beta chain was profiled in a study of cytomegalovirus exposure and HLA in healthy donors. Vbeta (60) and Jbeta (13) primers were used in the PCR. This table comes from immunoSEQ multiplex PCR, and its TCRdb copy is limited to in-frame clones, with some not included. The sample shows 200,000 or so clones, around four fifths of them seen only once. The sequenced sample was PBMCs. The sequence came from a woman aged 40 to 55 in good health and CMV-seronegative.

CDR3 amino acids: CASSRRTANTEAFF. The CDR3 DNA reads TGTGCCAGCAGCCGACGGACAGCGAACACTGAAGCTTTCTTT. The gene calls are TRBV6-5 and TRBJ1-1, with D possibly being TRBD1 (6 bases). The CDR3 has 14 residues. The V gene's germline CDR1 is MNHEY and CDR2 SVGAGI. Trimming removed 6 bases from V and 1 base from J, with 12 bases in between.